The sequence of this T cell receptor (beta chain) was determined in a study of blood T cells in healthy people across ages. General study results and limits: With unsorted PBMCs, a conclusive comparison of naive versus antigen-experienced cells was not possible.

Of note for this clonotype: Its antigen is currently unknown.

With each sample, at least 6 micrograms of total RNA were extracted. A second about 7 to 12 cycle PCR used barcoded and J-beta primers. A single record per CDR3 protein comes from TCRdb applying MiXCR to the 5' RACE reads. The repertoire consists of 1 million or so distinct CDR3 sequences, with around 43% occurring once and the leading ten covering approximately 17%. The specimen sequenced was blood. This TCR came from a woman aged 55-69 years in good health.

The CDR3: CASSPGRGLVGGVSETQYF. CDR3 DNA: TGTGCCAGCAGCCCCGGGCGGGGACTAGTGGGGGGAGTATCTGAGACCCAGTACTTC. The V and J genes are TRBV7-2 and TRBJ2-5, with 8 bases matching TRBD2. Germline V gene sequence: CDR1 SGHTA, CDR2 FQGNSA. Trimming at V came to 5 bases and at J to 5 bases, leaving 22 bases not matched to a gene. This CDR3 contains 19 residues.